Below, one T cell receptor (beta chain) is given with its context. The antigen remains unidentified. The table came from immunoSEQ multiplex PCR; TCRdb's copy has only in-frame clones and leaves some out. The data show more than 25,000 clones, roughly 80% seen once. These data belong to a study of a mutant IDH1 vaccine in newly diagnosed glioma. Documented time point: week 35, safety follow-up. Each dose delivered 300 ug of mutant IDH1 20-mer peptide subcutaneously with imiquimod. CDR3 length equals 16 residues. V dropped 6 bases and J dropped 2; count of bases not matched to a gene: 9. The V gene's germline CDR1 is ENHRY and CDR2 SYGVKD. Study results and caveats: The authors found pseudoprogression apparently unrelated to changes in top peripheral T cell clonotypes.

V is TRBV10-3 and J is TRBJ2-1; 8 nucleotides agree with TRBD1. The TCR was taken from a woman aged 25 to 39 with glioma. Some clones in this sample may be carry-over from other donors' samples. The input for sequencing was PBMCs, taken from a glioma patient whose treatment included an IDH1 peptide vaccine. CDR3 amino acids: CAIRTGVGQAYNEQFF. CDR3 in DNA: TGTGCCATCAGGACCGGGGTGGGACAGGCCTACAATGAGCAGTTCTTC.